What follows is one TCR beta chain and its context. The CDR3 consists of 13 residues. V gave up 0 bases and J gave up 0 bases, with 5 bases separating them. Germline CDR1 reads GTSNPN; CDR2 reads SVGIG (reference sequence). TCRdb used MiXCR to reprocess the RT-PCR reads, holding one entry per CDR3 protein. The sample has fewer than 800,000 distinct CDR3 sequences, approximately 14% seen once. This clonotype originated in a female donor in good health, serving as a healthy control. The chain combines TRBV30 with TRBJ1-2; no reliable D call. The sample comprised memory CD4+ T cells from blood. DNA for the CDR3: TGTGCCTGGAGTGTCTCAGCTAACTATGGCTACACCTTC. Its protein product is CAWSVSANYGYTF.